What follows are 15 T cell receptor beta chains derived from one specimen sequenced in a study of blood T cell repertoires in COVID-19. Clones were read by immunoSEQ multiplex PCR, and TCRdb kept only the in-frame ones, dropping some. Of 250,000 to 300,000 clones listed, roughly 86% were seen once; the top ten hold around 11%. The specimen sequenced was peripheral blood. Receptors originate from a woman aged 25 to 45 with COVID-19, enrolled during active disease.

V and J are TRBV20-1 and TRBJ2-3; D might be TRBD2 (5 bases). This CDR3 spans 11 amino acids. Germline V gene lookup returns CDR1 DFQATT and CDR2 SNEGSKA (reference sequence). The germline V and J ends were trimmed by 6 bases and 6 bases, with 10 bases remaining between them. The CDR3 DNA reads TGCAGTGCCCATACGGGGGATACGCAGTATTTT. Its protein product is CSAHTGDTQYF.

This chain uses TRBV2 with TRBJ2-7, with D perhaps TRBD1 (6 bases). Trimming took 0 bases from V and 2 from J, leaving 17 bases between them. The CDR3 has 17 amino acids. Germline-derived CDR1 and CDR2 are SNHLY and FYNNEI. CDR3 residues: CASSEALRTARTYEQYF. CDR3 DNA sequence: TGTGCCAGCAGTGAAGCGCTTCGGACAGCCCGTACCTACGAGCAGTACTTC.

This chain joins TRBV3-1 (or the pseudogene TRBV3-2) and TRBJ2-7; TRBD2 matches at 9 bases. V lost 1 base, J lost 7 bases, and 2 bases stayed unmatched. The germline gives CDR1 LGHDT, CDR2 YNNKEL (reference sequence). The CDR3 length is 13 residues. The CDR3 here is CASSQVAGAEQYF. CDR3 bases: TGTGCCAGCAGCCAAGTAGCGGGGGCTGAGCAGTACTTC.

The chain couples TRBV2 to TRBJ1-1, with a possible D match to TRBD1 (6 bases). Trimming stripped 2 bases from V and 5 bases from J, with 6 bases between. This CDR3 spans 12 amino acids. Germline loops: CDR1 SNHLY, CDR2 FYNNEI. The CDR3 DNA is TGTGCCAGCAGTGAAACAGGGACTGAAGCTTTCTTT. Its protein is CASSETGTEAFF.

The chain is built from TRBV28 and TRBJ2-1; weak D call: TRBD2 (6 bases). The germline gives CDR1 MDHEN, CDR2 SYDVKM. This CDR3 spans 15 amino acids. Trimming took off 5 bases at V and 2 bases at J, with 13 bases between the two ends. DNA of the CDR3: TGTGCCAGCAGTCGGGACTCAAGCCCCTACAATGAGCAGTTCTTC. Its protein is CASSRDSSPYNEQFF.

Notes on this clone: A junction boundary mismatches the germline segment, possibly from a read error. CDR3 sequence reads: CASSADLRDREGF. In DNA form, the CDR3 reads TGTGCCAGCAGCGCTGACCTCCGGGACAGAGAGGGCTTC. The chain uses TRBV5-6 and TRBJ1-2, with TRBD1 matching 7 bases. This CDR3 comprises 13 residues. Germline V lookup: CDR1 SGHDT, CDR2 YYEEEE.

J is TRBJ1-2 and V is TRBV3-1 (or the pseudogene TRBV3-2); D unclear. From germline, CDR1 is LGHDT and CDR2 YNNKEL (reference sequence). The V and J ends lost 3 bases and 8 bases respectively, with 16 bases between them. The CDR3 is 14 amino acids. The CDR3 coding sequence is TGTGCCAGCAGCCATCCCGATCTCATGGGCGGCTACACCTTC. Translated: CASSHPDLMGGYTF.

This clone was seen a few times. The sample carries other DNA sequences with the same CDR3. The chain couples TRBV5-1 to TRBJ2-1; D is uncertain. CDR1 and CDR2 from the germline V gene are SGHRS and YFSETQ. Trimming cost V 1 base and J 4 bases, with 9 bases left between them. This CDR3 spans 14 amino acids. As DNA, the CDR3 is TGCGCCAGCAGCTTGTTTCGGAGTTACAATGAGCAGTTCTTC. Its protein product is CASSLFRSYNEQFF.

Remarks on this clone: Within the sample, other DNA sequences also encode this same CDR3. This chain uses TRBV7-2 with TRBJ2-3; D remains unclear. Germline loops: CDR1 SGHTA, CDR2 FQGNSA. CDR3 length equals 11 residues. V was shortened by 5 bases and J by 6 bases, with 6 bases between the two germline ends. The CDR3 coding sequence is TGTGCCAGCAGCCCCGCGGATACGCAGTATTTT. Its protein product is CASSPADTQYF.

V gene TRBV19 combines with J gene TRBJ2-3; no definite D call. Germline values: CDR1 LNHDA, CDR2 SQIVND (reference sequence). The CDR3 spans 14 residues. The germline V and J ends were trimmed by 3 bases and 7 bases, with 14 bases remaining between them. The CDR3 DNA reads TGTGCCAGTAGTATTCTTTTGAGTGAAAATACGCAGTATTTT. Translated, it gives CASSILLSENTQYF.

The V gene is TRBV6-5, the J gene TRBJ1-5; D unresolved. The CDR3 contains 14 residues. From germline, CDR1 is MNHEY and CDR2 SVGAGI. V was clipped by 2 bases and J by 3 bases, with 8 bases between them. CDR3 sequence (DNA): TGTGCCAGCAGTTACACGGGAGTCAATCAGCCCCAGCATTTT. It codes for CASSYTGVNQPQHF.

The gene calls are TRBV7-8 and TRBJ2-7; TRBD2 aligns across 10 bases. Germline trimming cut 8 bases from V and 3 bases from J; bases unmatched to any gene: 10. The CDR3 consists of 15 residues. CDR1 and CDR2 from the germline V gene are SGHVS and FQNEAQ. In DNA, the CDR3 is TGTGCCAGCTCCCCTGGGGCTAGCGGGAGCTACGAGCAGTACTTC. This codes for CASSPGASGSYEQYF.

The V and J genes are TRBV11-2 and TRBJ2-3, with TRBD2 as a possible D gene (6 bases). Germline V CDR1 and CDR2: SGHAT, FQNNGV. CDR3 length equals 16 residues. Deletions cut 5 bases from V and 0 bases from J, with 15 bases between. The CDR3 sequence is CASSLRGAYSTDTQYF. The CDR3 DNA is TGTGCCAGCAGCCTCCGCGGGGCCTACAGCACAGATACGCAGTATTTT.

The chain recombines TRBV28 with TRBJ1-1; D remains unclear. V dropped 2 bases and J dropped 5 bases, with 15 bases sitting between them. The CDR3 length is 15 residues. CDR1 MDHEN and CDR2 SYDVKM come from the germline V gene. The DNA for the CDR3 is TGTGCCAGCAGTTTAGCGGTGTACACGGCGACTGAAGCTTTCTTT. This translates into CASSLAVYTATEAFF.

V is TRBV5-1 and J is TRBJ2-1; the match to TRBD2 covers 13 bases. This CDR3 comprises 15 residues. Germline V lookup: CDR1 SGHRS, CDR2 YFSETQ. The V gene end was trimmed by 3 bases and the J gene end by 7 bases; junction bases not matched to a gene: 4. CDR3 DNA sequence: TGCGCCAGCAGCTGGACTAGCGGGAGCGGAAATGAGCAGTTCTTC. Protein product: CASSWTSGSGNEQFF.